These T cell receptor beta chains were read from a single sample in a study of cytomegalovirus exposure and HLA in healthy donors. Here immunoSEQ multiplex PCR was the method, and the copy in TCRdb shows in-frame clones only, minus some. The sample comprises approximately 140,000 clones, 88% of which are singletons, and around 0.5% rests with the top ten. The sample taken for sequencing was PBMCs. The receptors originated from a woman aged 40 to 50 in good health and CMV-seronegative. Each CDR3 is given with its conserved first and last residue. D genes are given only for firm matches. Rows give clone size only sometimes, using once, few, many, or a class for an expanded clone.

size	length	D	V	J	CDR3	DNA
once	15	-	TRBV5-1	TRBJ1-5	CASSLVPGGNQPQHF	TGCGCCAGCAGCTTGGTTCCGGGCGGGAATCAGCCCCAGCATTTT
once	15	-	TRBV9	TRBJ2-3	CASSVGGVRTDTQYF	TGTGCCAGCAGCGTAGGGGGGGTCCGGACAGATACGCAGTATTTT
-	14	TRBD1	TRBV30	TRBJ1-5	CAWSKTGYMQPQHF	TGTGCCTGGAGTAAGACAGGGTATATGCAGCCCCAGCATTTT
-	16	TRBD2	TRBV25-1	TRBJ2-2	CASSELAGVGTGELFF	TGTGCCAGCAGTGAACTAGCGGGAGTCGGTACCGGGGAGCTGTTTTTT
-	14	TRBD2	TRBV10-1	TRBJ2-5	CASSASGLWETQYF	TGCGCCAGCAGTGCCTCGGGACTATGGGAGACCCAGTACTTC
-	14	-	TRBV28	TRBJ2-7	CASSPGDKTYEQYF	TGTGCCAGCAGTCCCGGGGACAAGACCTACGAGCAGTACTTC
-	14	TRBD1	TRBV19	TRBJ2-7	CASSTGTGSYEQYF	TGTGCCAGTAGTACCGGGACAGGGTCATACGAGCAGTACTTC
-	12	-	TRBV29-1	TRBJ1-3	CSVGGGGNTIYF	TGCAGCGTTGGAGGGGGTGGAAACACCATATATTTT
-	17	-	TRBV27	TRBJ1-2	CASSLSAGAGSNYGYTF	TGTGCCAGCAGTTTATCAGCAGGGGCCGGTTCTAACTATGGCTACACCTTC
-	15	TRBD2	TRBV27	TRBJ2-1	CASSRSGSSYNEQFF	TGTGCCAGCAGCCGAAGCGGGAGCTCCTACAATGAGCAGTTCTTC
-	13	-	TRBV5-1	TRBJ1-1	CASTSQTNTEAFF	TGCGCCAGCACGAGTCAAACGAACACTGAAGCTTTCTTT
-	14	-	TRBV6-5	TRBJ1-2	CASSYVRGVDGYTF	TGTGCCAGCAGTTATGTCAGGGGCGTGGATGGCTACACCTTC
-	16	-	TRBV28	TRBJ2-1	CASREEGALRNNEQFF	TGTGCCAGCAGGGAGGAGGGGGCTTTAAGAAACAATGAGCAGTTCTTC
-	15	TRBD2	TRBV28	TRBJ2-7	CASSLYSGRAYEQYF	TGTGCCAGCAGTTTATACAGCGGGAGGGCCTACGAGCAGTACTTC
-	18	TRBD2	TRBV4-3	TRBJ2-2	CASSQELLAGGAGGELFF	TGCGCCAGCAGCCAAGAGTTATTAGCGGGAGGCGCTGGCGGGGAGCTGTTTTTT
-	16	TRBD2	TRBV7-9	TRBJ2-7	CSSRQTLAEVSYEQYF	TGTTCCAGCAGACAGACACTAGCGGAGGTCTCCTACGAGCAGTACTTC
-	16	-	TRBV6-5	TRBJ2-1	CASSYREQTSYNEQFF	TGTGCCAGCAGTTACAGGGAGCAGACCTCCTACAATGAGCAGTTCTTC
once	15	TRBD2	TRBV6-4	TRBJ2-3	CASSEGSGRADTQYF	TGTGCCAGCAGTGAAGGTAGCGGGAGGGCAGATACGCAGTATTTT
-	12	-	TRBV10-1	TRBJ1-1	CARPRMNTEAFF	TGCGCCAGGCCGAGGATGAACACTGAAGCTTTCTTT
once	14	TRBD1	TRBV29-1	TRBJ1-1	CSVGQANRGTEAFF	TGCAGCGTGGGACAGGCCAATAGGGGCACTGAAGCTTTCTTT
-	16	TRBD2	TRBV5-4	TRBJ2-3	CASRSGTSRPTDTQYF	TGTGCCAGCAGGTCCGGGACTAGTCGCCCCACAGATACGCAGTATTTT
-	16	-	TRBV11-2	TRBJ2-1	CASSTGTGTLGNEQFF	TGTGCCAGCAGCACCGGAACTGGGACTCTGGGAAATGAGCAGTTCTTC
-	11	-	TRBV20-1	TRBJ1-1	CSAIGDSEAFF	TGCAGTGCTATCGGAGATTCTGAAGCTTTCTTT
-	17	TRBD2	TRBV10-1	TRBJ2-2	CASSAPLAGANTGELFF	TGCGCCAGCAGCGCCCCCCTAGCGGGGGCGAACACCGGGGAGCTGTTTTTT
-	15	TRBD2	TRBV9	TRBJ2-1	CASTVTSGYDNEQFF	TGTGCCAGCACCGTAACTAGCGGGTACGACAATGAGCAGTTCTTC
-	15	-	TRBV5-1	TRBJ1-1	CASSLEGVRATEAFF	TGCGCCAGCAGCTTGGAAGGGGTCAGGGCCACTGAAGCTTTCTTT
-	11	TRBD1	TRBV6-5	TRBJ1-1	CASRQGAAAFF	TGTGCCAGCAGACAGGGGGCAGCAGCTTTCTTT
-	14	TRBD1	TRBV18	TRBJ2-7	CASSMSQGAYEQYF	TGTGCCAGCTCCATGAGCCAGGGGGCCTACGAGCAGTACTTC
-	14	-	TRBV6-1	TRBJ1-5	CASSGGSPNQPQHF	TGTGCCAGCAGCGGGGGATCCCCTAATCAGCCCCAGCATTTT
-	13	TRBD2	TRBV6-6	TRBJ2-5	CASSSVAGETQYF	TGTGCCAGCAGTTCTGTAGCGGGAGAGACCCAGTACTTC
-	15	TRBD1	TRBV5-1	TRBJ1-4	CASSTGTGGTEKLFF	TGCGCCAGCAGCACCGGGACAGGGGGAACGGAAAAACTGTTTTTT
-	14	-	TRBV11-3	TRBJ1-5	CASSLNGYNQPQHF	TGTGCCAGCAGCTTAAACGGGTACAATCAGCCCCAGCATTTT
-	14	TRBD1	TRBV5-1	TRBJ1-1	CASWTGAGNTEAFF	TGCGCCAGCTGGACAGGGGCGGGGAACACTGAAGCTTTCTTT
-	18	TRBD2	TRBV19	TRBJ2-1	CASSSRTSGSHRDNEQFF	TGTGCCAGTAGCTCCCGGACTAGCGGGAGCCACCGCGACAATGAGCAGTTCTTC
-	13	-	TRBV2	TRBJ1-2	CASSEGESSGYTF	TGTGCCAGCAGCGAGGGGGAATCTAGTGGCTACACCTTC
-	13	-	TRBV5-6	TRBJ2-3	CASSLGDTDTQYF	TGTGCCAGCAGCTTGGGCGACACAGATACGCAGTATTTT
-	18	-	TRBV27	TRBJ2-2	CASSFNGPGWGRTGELFF	TGTGCCAGCAGTTTTAACGGACCGGGCTGGGGGCGGACCGGGGAGCTGTTTTTT
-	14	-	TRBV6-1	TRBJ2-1	CASSEEYRDNEQFF	TGTGCCAGCAGTGAAGAATACAGAGACAATGAGCAGTTCTTC
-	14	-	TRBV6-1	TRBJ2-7	CASTQGATSREQYF	TGTGCCAGCACCCAGGGGGCGACTAGCAGGGAGCAGTACTTC
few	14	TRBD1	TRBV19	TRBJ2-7	CASSARQGSYEQYF	TGTGCCAGTAGTGCCCGACAGGGCTCCTACGAGCAGTACTTC
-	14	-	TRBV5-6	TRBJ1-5	CASSFNRGNQPQHF	TGTGCCAGCAGCTTCAACAGGGGCAATCAGCCCCAGCATTTT
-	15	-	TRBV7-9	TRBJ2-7	CASSFPTVPSYEQYF	TGTGCCAGCAGCTTTCCTACAGTCCCCTCCTACGAGCAGTACTTC
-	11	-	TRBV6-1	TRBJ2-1	CASSENYEQFF	TGTGCCAGCAGTGAAAACTATGAGCAGTTCTTC
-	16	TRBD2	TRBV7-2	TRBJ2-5	CASSLGTSGDRETQYF	TGTGCCAGCAGCCTAGGTACTAGCGGGGATAGGGAGACCCAGTACTTC
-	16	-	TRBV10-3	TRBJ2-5	CAISDGATLESQTQYF	TGTGCCATCAGTGACGGAGCCACCTTGGAAAGTCAGACCCAGTACTTC
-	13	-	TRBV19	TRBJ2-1	CASSIRLVAEQFF	TGTGCCAGTAGTATCCGACTAGTTGCTGAGCAGTTCTTC
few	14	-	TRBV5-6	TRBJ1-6	CASSLREVNSPLHF	TGTGCCAGCAGCTTGCGGGAGGTGAACTCACCCCTCCACTTT
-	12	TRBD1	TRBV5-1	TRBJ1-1	CASSTQGAEAFF	TGCGCCAGCAGCACCCAGGGGGCTGAAGCTTTCTTT
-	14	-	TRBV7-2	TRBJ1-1	CASSAGLMNTEAFF	TGTGCCAGCAGCGCGGGACTGATGAACACTGAAGCTTTCTTT
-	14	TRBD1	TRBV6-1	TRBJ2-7	CASSYRGEGHEQYF	TGTGCCAGCAGCTACAGGGGTGAAGGGCACGAGCAGTACTTC
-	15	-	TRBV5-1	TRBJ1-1	CASSPQPGLGSEAFF	TGCGCCAGCAGCCCACAGCCCGGTTTGGGTTCTGAAGCTTTCTTT
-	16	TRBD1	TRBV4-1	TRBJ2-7	CASSLKTGTGGYEQYF	TGCGCCAGCAGCCTCAAAACCGGGACAGGAGGCTACGAGCAGTACTTC
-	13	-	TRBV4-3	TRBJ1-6	CASSQGGRSPLHF	TGCGCCAGCAGCCAAGGTGGCAGGTCACCCCTCCACTTT
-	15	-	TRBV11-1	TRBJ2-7	CASSLARTISYEQYF	TGTGCCAGCAGCTTAGCTCGGACTATCTCCTACGAGCAGTACTTC
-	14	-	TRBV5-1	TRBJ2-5	CASSWSGVQETQYF	TGCGCCAGCAGCTGGTCGGGAGTACAGGAGACCCAGTACTTC
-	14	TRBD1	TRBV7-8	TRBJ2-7	CASSRQGFSYEQYF	TGTGCCAGCAGCCGACAGGGATTCTCCTACGAGCAGTACTTC
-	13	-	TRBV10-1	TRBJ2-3	CASSGGQTDTQYF	TGCGCCAGCAGTGGAGGCCAAACAGATACGCAGTATTTT
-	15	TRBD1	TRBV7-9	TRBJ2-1	CASSLAQGAYNEQFF	TGTGCCAGCAGCTTAGCCCAGGGGGCCTACAATGAGCAGTTCTTC
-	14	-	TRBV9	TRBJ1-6	CASSEGLYNSPLHF	TGTGCCAGCAGCGAGGGACTGTATAATTCACCCCTCCACTTT